This note documents a single TCR beta chain sequence. The antigen remains undetermined. The record originates from a study of OX40 agonist ivuxolimab in advanced cancers. In the study overall: Males comprised about 84% of the group, whose mean age was 60 years (range roughly 23 to 80). The eligibility criteria allowed prior anti-PD-1, anti-PD-L1 or anti-CTLA-4 therapy, and about 40% had some. The study, taken as a whole, reports: Dosing at 0.1 to 3.0 mg/kg was accompanied by clonal expansion of CD4+ and CD8+ blood T cells by week 6. CD8+ T cells showed, on average, more clonal expansion than CD4+ cells.

The germline CDR1 and CDR2 sequences are MRHNA and SNTAGT. Trimming cost V 7 bases and J 3 bases, with 13 bases left between them. This CDR3 comprises 14 residues. Only in-frame clones appear in the TCRdb table, and some are missing; sequencing was by immunoSEQ multiplex PCR. The data contain under 45,000 clones, 65% to 75% of them singletons. The source is an adult with an advanced solid tumor such as melanoma, head and neck, liver or kidney cancer. This chain joins TRBV6-4 and TRBJ1-3; possibly TRBD1 for D (5 bases). Sequencing was performed on CD4+ or CD8+ T cells sorted from blood, taken in a trial of the OX40 agonist ivuxolimab. The CDR3 loop is CASTTDSYGNTIYF. CDR3 in DNA: TGTGCCAGCACAACAGACAGCTATGGAAACACCATATATTTT.